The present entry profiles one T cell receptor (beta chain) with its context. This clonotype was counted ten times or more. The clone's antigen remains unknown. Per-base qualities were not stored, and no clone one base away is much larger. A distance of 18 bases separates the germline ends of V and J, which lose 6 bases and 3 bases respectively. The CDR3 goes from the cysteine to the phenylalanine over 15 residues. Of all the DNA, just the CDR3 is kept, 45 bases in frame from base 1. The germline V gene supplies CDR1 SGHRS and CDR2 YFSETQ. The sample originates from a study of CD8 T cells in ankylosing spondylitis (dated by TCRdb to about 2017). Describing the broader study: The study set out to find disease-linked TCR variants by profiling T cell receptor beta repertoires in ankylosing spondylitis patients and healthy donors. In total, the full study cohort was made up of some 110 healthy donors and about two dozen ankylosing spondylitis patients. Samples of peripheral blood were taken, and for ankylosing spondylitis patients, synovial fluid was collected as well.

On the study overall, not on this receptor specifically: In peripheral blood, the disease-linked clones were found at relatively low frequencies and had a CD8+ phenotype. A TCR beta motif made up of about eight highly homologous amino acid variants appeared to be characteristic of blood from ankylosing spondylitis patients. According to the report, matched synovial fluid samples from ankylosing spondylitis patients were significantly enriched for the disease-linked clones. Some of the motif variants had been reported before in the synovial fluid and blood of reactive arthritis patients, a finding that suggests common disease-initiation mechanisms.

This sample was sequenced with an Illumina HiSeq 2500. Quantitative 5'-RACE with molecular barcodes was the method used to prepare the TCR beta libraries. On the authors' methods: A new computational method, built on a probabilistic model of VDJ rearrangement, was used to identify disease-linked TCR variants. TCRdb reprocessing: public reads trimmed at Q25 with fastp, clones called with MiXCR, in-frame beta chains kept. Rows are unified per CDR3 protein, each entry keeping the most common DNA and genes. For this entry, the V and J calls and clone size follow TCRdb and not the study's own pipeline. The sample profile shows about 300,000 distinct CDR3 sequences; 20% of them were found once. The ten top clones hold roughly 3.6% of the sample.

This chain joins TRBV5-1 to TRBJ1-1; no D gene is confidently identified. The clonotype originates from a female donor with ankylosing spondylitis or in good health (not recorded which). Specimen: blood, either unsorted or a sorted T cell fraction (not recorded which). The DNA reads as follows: TGCGCCAGCAACGGAGTGCAAGGACGATACACTGAAGCTTTCTTT. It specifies CASNGVQGRYTEAFF. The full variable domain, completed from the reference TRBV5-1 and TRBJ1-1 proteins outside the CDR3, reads KAGVTQTPRYLIKTRGQQVTLSCSPISGHRSVSWYQQTPGQGLQFLFEYFSETQRNKGNFPGRFSGRQFSNSRSEMNVSTLELGDSALYLCASNGVQGRYTEAFFGQGTRLTVV.